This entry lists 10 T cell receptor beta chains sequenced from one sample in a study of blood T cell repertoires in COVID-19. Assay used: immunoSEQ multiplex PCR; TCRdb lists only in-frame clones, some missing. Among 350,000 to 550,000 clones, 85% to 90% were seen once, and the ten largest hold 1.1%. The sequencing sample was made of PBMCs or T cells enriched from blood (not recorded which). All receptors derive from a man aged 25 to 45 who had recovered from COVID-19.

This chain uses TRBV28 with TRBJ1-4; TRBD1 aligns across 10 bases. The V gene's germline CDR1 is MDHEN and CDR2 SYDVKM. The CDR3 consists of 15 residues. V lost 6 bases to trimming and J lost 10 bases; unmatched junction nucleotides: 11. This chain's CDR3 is CASRDPGTGEGKLFF. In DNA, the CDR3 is TGTGCCAGCAGGGACCCCGGGACAGGGGAGGGAAAACTGTTTTTT.

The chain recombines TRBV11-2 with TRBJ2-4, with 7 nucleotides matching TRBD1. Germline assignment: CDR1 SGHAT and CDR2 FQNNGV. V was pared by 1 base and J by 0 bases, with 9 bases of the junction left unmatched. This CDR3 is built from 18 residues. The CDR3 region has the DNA TGTGCCAGCAGCTTAGCTGTTCCGGGACAGCTAGCCAAAAACATTCAGTACTTC. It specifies CASSLAVPGQLAKNIQYF.

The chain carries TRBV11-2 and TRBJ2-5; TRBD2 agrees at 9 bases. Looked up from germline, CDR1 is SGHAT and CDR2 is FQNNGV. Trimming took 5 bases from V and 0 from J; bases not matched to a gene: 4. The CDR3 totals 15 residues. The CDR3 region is CASSPRLADQETQYF. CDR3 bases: TGTGCCAGCAGCCCTCGACTAGCGGACCAAGAGACCCAGTACTTC.

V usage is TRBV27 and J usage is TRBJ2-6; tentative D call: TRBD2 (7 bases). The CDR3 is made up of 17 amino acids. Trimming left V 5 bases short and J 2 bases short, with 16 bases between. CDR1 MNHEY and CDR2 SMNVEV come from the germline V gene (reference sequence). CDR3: CASSLGLGGPGANVLTF. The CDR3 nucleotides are TGTGCCAGCAGTCTGGGCCTGGGGGGGCCTGGGGCCAACGTCCTGACTTTC.

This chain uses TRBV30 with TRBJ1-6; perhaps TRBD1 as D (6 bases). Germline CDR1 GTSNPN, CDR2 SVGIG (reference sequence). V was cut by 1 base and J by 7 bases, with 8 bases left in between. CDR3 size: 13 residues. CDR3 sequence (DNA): TGTGCCTGGAGTGGGACAGCAAATTCACCCCTCCACTTT. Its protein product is CAWSGTANSPLHF.

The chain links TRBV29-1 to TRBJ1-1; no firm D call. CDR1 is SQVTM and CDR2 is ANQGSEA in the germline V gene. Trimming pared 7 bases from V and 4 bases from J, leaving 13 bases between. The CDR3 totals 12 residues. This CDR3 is CSGAAVGTEAFF. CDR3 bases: TGCAGCGGGGCTGCAGTGGGCACTGAAGCTTTCTTT.

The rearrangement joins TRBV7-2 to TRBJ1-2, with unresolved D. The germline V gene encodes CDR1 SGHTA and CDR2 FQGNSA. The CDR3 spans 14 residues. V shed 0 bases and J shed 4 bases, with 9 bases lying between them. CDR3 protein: CASSLATAFYGYTF. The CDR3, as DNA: TGTGCCAGCAGCTTAGCCACAGCATTCTATGGCTACACCTTC.

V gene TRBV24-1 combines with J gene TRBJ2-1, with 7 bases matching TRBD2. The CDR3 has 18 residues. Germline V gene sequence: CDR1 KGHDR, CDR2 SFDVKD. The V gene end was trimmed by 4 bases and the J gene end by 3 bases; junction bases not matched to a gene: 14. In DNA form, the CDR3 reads TGTGCCACCAGTGACCTCGGTCCCTCGGGAGGCTTCTACAATGAGCAGTTCTTC. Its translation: CATSDLGPSGGFYNEQFF.

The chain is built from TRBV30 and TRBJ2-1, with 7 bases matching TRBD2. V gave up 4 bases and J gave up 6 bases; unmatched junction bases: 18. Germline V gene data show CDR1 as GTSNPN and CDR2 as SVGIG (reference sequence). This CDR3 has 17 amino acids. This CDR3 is CAWTLTRTSLSPNEQFF. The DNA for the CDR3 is TGTGCCTGGACTCTCACCCGGACTAGTCTCTCTCCCAATGAGCAGTTCTTC.

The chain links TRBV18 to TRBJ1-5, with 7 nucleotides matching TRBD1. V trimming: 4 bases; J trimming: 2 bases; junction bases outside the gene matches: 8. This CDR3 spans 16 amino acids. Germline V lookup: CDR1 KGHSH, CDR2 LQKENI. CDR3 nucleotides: TGTGCCAGCTCACAAGACAGGGTACTAGGCAATCAGCCCCAGCATTTT. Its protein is CASSQDRVLGNQPQHF.